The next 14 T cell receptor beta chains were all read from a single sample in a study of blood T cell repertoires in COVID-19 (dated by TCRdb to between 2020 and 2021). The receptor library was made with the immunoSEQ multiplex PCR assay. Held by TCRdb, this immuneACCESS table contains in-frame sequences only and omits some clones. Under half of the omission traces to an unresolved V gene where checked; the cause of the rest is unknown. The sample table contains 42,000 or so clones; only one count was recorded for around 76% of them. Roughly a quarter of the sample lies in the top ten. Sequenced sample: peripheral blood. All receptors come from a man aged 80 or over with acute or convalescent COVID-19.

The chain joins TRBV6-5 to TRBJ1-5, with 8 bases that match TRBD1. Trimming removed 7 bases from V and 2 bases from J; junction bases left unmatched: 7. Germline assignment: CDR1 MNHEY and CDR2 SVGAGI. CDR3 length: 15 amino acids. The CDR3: CASTNDRGRNQPQHF. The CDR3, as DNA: TGTGCCAGCACCAACGACAGGGGTCGCAATCAGCCCCAGCATTTT.

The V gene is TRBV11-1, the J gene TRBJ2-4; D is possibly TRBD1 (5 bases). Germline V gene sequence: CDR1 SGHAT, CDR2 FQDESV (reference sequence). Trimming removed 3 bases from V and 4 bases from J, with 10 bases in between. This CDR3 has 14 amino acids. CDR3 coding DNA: TGTGCCAGCAGCTTCGGCAGGGCAAAAAACATTCAGTACTTC. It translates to CASSFGRAKNIQYF.

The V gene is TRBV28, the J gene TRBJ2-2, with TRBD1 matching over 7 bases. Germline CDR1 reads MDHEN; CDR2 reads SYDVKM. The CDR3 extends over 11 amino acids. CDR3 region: CLTGVAGELFF. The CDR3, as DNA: TGTCTAACAGGGGTCGCCGGGGAGCTGTTTTTT.

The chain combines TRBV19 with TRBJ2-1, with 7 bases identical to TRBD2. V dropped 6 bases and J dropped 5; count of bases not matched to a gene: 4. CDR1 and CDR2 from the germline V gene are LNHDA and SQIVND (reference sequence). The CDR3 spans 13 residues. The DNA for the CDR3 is TGTGCCAGTAGGGCGGGAGCAGACAATGAGCAGTTCTTC. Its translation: CASRAGADNEQFF.

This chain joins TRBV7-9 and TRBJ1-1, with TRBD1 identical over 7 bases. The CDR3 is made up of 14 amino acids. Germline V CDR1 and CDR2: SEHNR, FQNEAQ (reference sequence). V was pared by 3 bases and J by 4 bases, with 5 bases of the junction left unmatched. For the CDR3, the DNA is TGTGCCAGCAGCTTGACAGGGTACGGCACTGAAGCTTTCTTT. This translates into CASSLTGYGTEAFF.

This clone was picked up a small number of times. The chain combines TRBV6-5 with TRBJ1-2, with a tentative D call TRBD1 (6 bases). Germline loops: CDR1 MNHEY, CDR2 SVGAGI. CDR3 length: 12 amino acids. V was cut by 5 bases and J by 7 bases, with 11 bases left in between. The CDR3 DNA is TGTGCCAGCAGTCCACCCAGGGGTGGCTACACCTTC. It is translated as CASSPPRGGYTF.

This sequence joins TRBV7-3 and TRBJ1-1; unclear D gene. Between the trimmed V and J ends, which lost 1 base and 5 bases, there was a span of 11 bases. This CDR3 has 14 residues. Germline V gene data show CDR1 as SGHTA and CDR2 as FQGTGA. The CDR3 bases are TGTGCCAGCAGCTTAATGGGAGGGAATACTGAAGCTTTCTTT. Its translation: CASSLMGGNTEAFF.

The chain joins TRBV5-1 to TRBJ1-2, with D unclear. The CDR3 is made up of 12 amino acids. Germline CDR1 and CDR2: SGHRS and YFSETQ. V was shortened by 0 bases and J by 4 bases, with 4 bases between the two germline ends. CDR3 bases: TGCGCCAGCAGCTTGGGTAGCTATGGCTACACCTTC. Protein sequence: CASSLGSYGYTF. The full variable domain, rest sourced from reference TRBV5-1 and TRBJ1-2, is KAGVTQTPRYLIKTRGQQVTLSCSPISGHRSVSWYQQTPGQGLQFLFEYFSETQRNKGNFPGRFSGRQFSNSRSEMNVSTLELGDSALYLCASSLGSYGYTFGSGTRLTVV.

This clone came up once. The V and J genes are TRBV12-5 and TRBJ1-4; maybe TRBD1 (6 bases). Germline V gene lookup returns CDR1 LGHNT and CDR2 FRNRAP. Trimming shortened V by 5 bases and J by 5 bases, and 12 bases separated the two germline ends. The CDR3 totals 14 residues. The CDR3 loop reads CASGVQGLNEKLFF. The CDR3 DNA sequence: TGTGCTAGTGGTGTACAGGGTCTCAATGAAAAACTGTTTTTT.

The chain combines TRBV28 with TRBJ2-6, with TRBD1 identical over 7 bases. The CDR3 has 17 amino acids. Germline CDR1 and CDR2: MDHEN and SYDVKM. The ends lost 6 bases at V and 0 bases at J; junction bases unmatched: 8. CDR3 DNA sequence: TGTGCCAGCAGCGGACAGGCTCCCTTCTCTGGGGCCAACGTCCTGACTTTC. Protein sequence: CASSGQAPFSGANVLTF.

CDR3 sequence: CASRNQQGGGDIQYF. The CDR3 bases are TGTGCCAGCAGGAACCAACAGGGCGGGGGGGACATTCAGTACTTC. The J gene is TRBJ2-4, the V gene TRBV6-5; 9 bases agree with TRBD2. The germline V gene encodes CDR1 MNHEY and CDR2 SVGAGI. This CDR3 region has 15 residues. V lost 6 bases and J lost 8; bases outside the gene matches: 11.

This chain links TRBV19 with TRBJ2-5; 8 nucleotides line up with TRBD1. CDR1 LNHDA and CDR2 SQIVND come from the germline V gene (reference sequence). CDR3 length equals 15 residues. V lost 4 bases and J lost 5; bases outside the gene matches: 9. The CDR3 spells CASSTPLDREETQYF. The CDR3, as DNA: TGTGCCAGTAGTACCCCTCTGGACAGGGAGGAGACCCAGTACTTC.

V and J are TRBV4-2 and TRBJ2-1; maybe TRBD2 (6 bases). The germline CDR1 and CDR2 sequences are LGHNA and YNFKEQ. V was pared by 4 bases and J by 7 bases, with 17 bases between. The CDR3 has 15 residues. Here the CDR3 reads CASSLTHEGGNEQFF. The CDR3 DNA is TGTGCCAGCAGCCTGACTCATGAAGGAGGGAATGAGCAGTTCTTC.

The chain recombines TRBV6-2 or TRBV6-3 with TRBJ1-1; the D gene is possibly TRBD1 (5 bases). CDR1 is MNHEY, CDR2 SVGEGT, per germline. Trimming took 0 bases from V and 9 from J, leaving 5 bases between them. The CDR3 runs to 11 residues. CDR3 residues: CASSYSGQAFF. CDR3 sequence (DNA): TGTGCCAGCAGTTACTCGGGGCAAGCTTTCTTT.